This TCR beta chain was obtained from a study of blood T cell repertoires in COVID-19. V dropped 9 bases and J dropped 2 bases, with 14 bases sitting between them. Germline V gives CDR1 MNHNY, CDR2 SVGAGI (reference sequence). CDR3 length equals 13 residues. Sequenced by immunoSEQ multiplex PCR; TCRdb stores in-frame clones only, minus some. The table has 110,000 or so clones, around four fifths seen once. This sequence was found in a woman aged 40 to 50 with acute or convalescent COVID-19. Sequenced input: peripheral blood. The chain carries TRBV6-6 and TRBJ2-7, with D possibly matching TRBD1 (6 bases). The CDR3 here is CASEQGKAYEQYF. The CDR3 nucleotides are TGTGCCAGTGAACAGGGAAAAGCCTACGAGCAGTACTTC.